Presented here are 20 T cell receptor beta chains from one specimen sequenced in a study of CD8+ T cells in alopecia areata. After isolation, RNA underwent reverse transcription to generate cDNA as the sequencing template. The repertoire was sequenced with immunoSEQ multiplex PCR; TCRdb's copy has only in-frame clones and lacks some. The sample lists 180,000 or so clones, about 61% occurring once. The treatment denotes: oral pan-JAK inhibitor, 5-10 mg twice daily. The source material was CD4+ T cells sorted from blood, sampled at roughly week 55, from a patient treated with tofacitinib. The receptors originated from a human donor with alopecia areata.

The chain joins TRBV18 to TRBJ2-7, with D uncertain. V lost 2 bases to trimming and J lost 2 bases, with 7 bases between them. The CDR3 contains 13 residues. CDR1 and CDR2 (germline): KGHSH, LQKENI. The CDR3 bases are TGTGCCAGCTCACCAACGGAAACCTACGAGCAGTACTTC. As protein: CASSPTETYEQYF.

This clone occurred a few times. The chain links TRBV30 to TRBJ2-7; 8 bases fit TRBD1. The CDR3 has 12 residues. Germline V CDR1 and CDR2: GTSNPN, SVGIG (reference sequence). V dropped 8 bases and J dropped 4; count of bases not matched to a gene: 7. CDR3 amino acids: CALDREYYEQYF. The CDR3, as DNA: TGTGCCCTGGACAGGGAATATTACGAGCAGTACTTC.

The chain combines TRBV19 with TRBJ1-6, with D unclear. The CDR3 totals 15 residues. CDR1 and CDR2 from the germline V gene are LNHDA and SQIVND (reference sequence). Trimming took 4 bases from V and 7 from J, leaving 14 bases between them. Here the CDR3 reads CASSTTAGPNSPLHF. The DNA of the CDR3 is TGTGCCAGTAGTACGACGGCCGGGCCCAATTCACCCCTCCACTTT.

The sample holds a few counts of this clone. V gene TRBV6-5 combines with J gene TRBJ2-7; tentative D call: TRBD2 (6 bases). Trimming took 6 bases from V and 7 from J, leaving 22 bases between them. Germline V gene data show CDR1 as MNHEY and CDR2 as SVGAGI. This CDR3 has 15 amino acids. The CDR3 region is CASSSTRSPGGEQYF. CDR3 nucleotide sequence: TGTGCCAGCAGCTCGACCCGTTCCCCCGGGGGTGAGCAGTACTTC.

This rearrangement joins TRBV27 to TRBJ1-1, with D unresolved. V gave up 2 bases and J gave up 5 bases, with 12 bases separating them. CDR1 and CDR2 (germline): MNHEY, SMNVEV (reference sequence). The CDR3 consists of 14 residues. The CDR3, as DNA: TGTGCCAGCAGTTTAAGGGCGGGGTGGACTGAAGCTTTCTTT. It translates to CASSLRAGWTEAFF.

The chain employs TRBV29-1 and TRBJ1-2; 7 positions agree with TRBD1. The CDR3 has 12 amino acids. The J segment lost 7 bases and the V segment lost 0 bases, leaving 2 bases of the junction unmatched. Germline values: CDR1 SQVTM, CDR2 ANQGSEA. The CDR3 here is CSVEDDRAGYTF. In nucleotides, the CDR3 is TGCAGCGTTGAAGATGACAGGGCTGGCTACACCTTC.

This clone has more than one count but fewer than ten. The chain couples TRBV10-3 to TRBJ1-3; D call uncertain. The CDR3 is 14 amino acids. The germline CDR1 and CDR2 sequences are ENHRY and SYGVKD. With 3 bases removed from V and 0 bases from J, the gap between germline ends came to 6 bases. The CDR3 nucleotides read TGTGCCATCAGTGATTTGACCTCTGGAAACACCATATATTTT. This sequence encodes CAISDLTSGNTIYF.

The rearrangement links TRBV5-1 to TRBJ2-2; maybe TRBD2 (6 bases). The germline V and J ends were trimmed by 2 bases and 0 bases, with 8 bases remaining between them. The CDR3 has 15 residues. Germline V gene sequence: CDR1 SGHRS, CDR2 YFSETQ. CDR3 coding DNA: TGCGCCAGCAGCTTTGGCGGGACGAACACCGGGGAGCTGTTTTTT. Encoded protein: CASSFGGTNTGELFF.

The table lists this clone with a count of one. The chain recombines TRBV7-8 with TRBJ2-5, with TRBD1 as a possible D gene (6 bases). Germline V lookup: CDR1 SGHVS, CDR2 FQNEAQ. Trimming cost V 4 bases and J 5 bases, with 14 bases left between them. This CDR3 spans 14 amino acids. The chain's CDR3 is CASSSFYRVETQYF. The CDR3, as DNA: TGTGCCAGCAGCTCCTTTTACAGGGTCGAGACCCAGTACTTC.

This chain joins TRBV4-1 and TRBJ2-3, with D possibly being TRBD1 (5 bases). V lost 0 bases to trimming and J lost 8 bases, with 18 bases between them. Germline V gene sequence: CDR1 MGHRA, CDR2 YSYEKL. This CDR3 is 16 amino acids long. The CDR3 DNA sequence: TGCGCCAGCAGCCAAGATCGGGCAGGGATCCAAGGTACGCAGTATTTT. Residues: CASSQDRAGIQGTQYF.

This clone has just one count. The V gene is TRBV30, the J gene TRBJ1-4; possible D gene TRBD1, 5 bases. The CDR3 has 15 residues. Trimming left V 4 bases short and J 8 bases short, with 20 bases between. Germline lookup yields CDR1 GTSNPN and CDR2 SVGIG (reference sequence). The CDR3 DNA sequence: TGTGCCTGGACCAACCCAGGGAGCCGCAACGAAAAACTGTTTTTT. This encodes CAWTNPGSRNEKLFF.

The chain joins TRBV23-1 to TRBJ2-7; possible D gene TRBD1, 5 bases. TRBV23-1 is an ORF, with its function uncertain. CDR3 length equals 15 residues. Trimming left V 6 bases short and J 4 bases short, with 19 bases between. CDR3 region: CASRRNGQGRYEQYF. CDR3 in DNA: TGCGCCAGCAGACGTAACGGCCAGGGTCGATACGAGCAGTACTTC.

The chain has TRBV29-1 and TRBJ2-7; the match to TRBD1 covers 9 bases. J gave up 3 bases and V 6 bases, and 6 bases lay outside the gene matches. The CDR3 covers 13 residues. Germline lookup yields CDR1 SQVTM and CDR2 ANQGSEA. The CDR3 coding sequence is TGCAGCGTGACAGGACAGGGGCTCTACGAGCAGTACTTC. Translated: CSVTGQGLYEQYF.

This clone has only a few counts. The rearrangement links TRBV19 to TRBJ2-5; no firm D call. The CDR3 extends over 16 amino acids. The germline gives CDR1 LNHDA, CDR2 SQIVND (reference sequence). Trimming shortened V by 0 bases and J by 4 bases, and 15 bases separated the two germline ends. The CDR3 spells CASSIDVARLGETQYF. The CDR3, as DNA: TGTGCCAGTAGTATAGACGTAGCCCGCCTGGGAGAGACCCAGTACTTC.

This clone has more than one count but fewer than ten. The chain combines TRBV30 with TRBJ1-2, with TRBD1 as a possible D gene (5 bases). CDR3 size: 15 residues. The germline CDR1 and CDR2 sequences are GTSNPN and SVGIG (reference sequence). V dropped 2 bases and J dropped 4 bases, with 17 bases sitting between them. The CDR3 DNA reads TGTGCCTGGAGTTGGCCCGGACATTCAGGCTATGGCTACACCTTC. It specifies CAWSWPGHSGYGYTF.

This clone has more than one count but fewer than ten. The chain carries TRBV7-9 and TRBJ2-3; possibly TRBD2 for D (7 bases). CDR3 size: 16 residues. Trimming pared 5 bases from V and 3 bases from J, leaving 18 bases between. Germline CDR1 reads SEHNR; CDR2 reads FQNEAQ (reference sequence). CDR3 DNA: TGTGCCAGCAGCGACTGGGACAAGGGAGGGACAGATACGCAGTATTTT. This codes for CASSDWDKGGTDTQYF.

The chain joins TRBV30 to TRBJ1-2; D remains unclear. The CDR3 has 13 residues. V dropped 7 bases and J dropped 8 bases, with 20 bases sitting between them. Germline V gives CDR1 GTSNPN, CDR2 SVGIG (reference sequence). The CDR3 reads CAFCAPWYGGYTF. Written as DNA, the CDR3 is TGTGCCTTCTGTGCCCCTTGGTATGGCGGCTACACCTTC.

A few counts support this clone. The V gene is TRBV10-3, the J gene TRBJ1-1, with 7 bases that match TRBD1. V dropped 2 bases and J dropped 5; count of bases not matched to a gene: 8. The CDR3 has 15 residues. From germline, CDR1 is ENHRY and CDR2 SYGVKD. The CDR3: CAISEISTGPTEAFF. The CDR3 DNA follows: TGTGCCATCAGTGAGATATCGACAGGGCCAACTGAAGCTTTCTTT.

In this sample, this clone turned up many times. Within the sample, other DNA sequences also encode this same CDR3. The J gene is TRBJ1-5, the V gene TRBV7-8; D is perhaps TRBD1 (6 bases). CDR3 length: 16 amino acids. Germline CDR1 reads SGHVS; CDR2 reads FQNEAQ. Trimming removed 1 base at V and 2 bases at J, with 12 bases between. The CDR3 protein is CASSLGGGRGNQPQHF. The CDR3 DNA reads as TGTGCCAGCAGCTTAGGAGGGGGGCGCGGCAATCAGCCCCAGCATTTT.

This chain links TRBV27 with TRBJ2-1; D perhaps matches TRBD1 (5 bases). Per the germline V gene, CDR1 is MNHEY and CDR2 is SMNVEV (reference sequence). V dropped 6 bases and J dropped 8 bases, with 20 bases sitting between them. This CDR3 contains 15 residues. The CDR3 nucleotides are TGTGCCAGCAGAAAGATTGGACACGGACGGGATGAGCAGTTCTTC. Translating gives CASRKIGHGRDEQFF.